This T cell receptor beta chain emerged from a study of cytomegalovirus exposure and HLA in healthy donors (dated 2017 in TCRdb). Regarding the study in general: In an earlier analysis of roughly 500 of the donors, 250 to 350 Gb of sequence data and 117 million unique TCR beta sequences from about 179 million T cells were reported. Approximately 300 gigabases of sequencing data and around 90 million unique TCR sequences made up an early release that covered several hundred HLA-typed donors. Among the approximately 400 genotyped donors, around 81% belonged to the genetic ancestry cluster associated with self-reported Caucasian donors. The study aimed to test whether cataloging public T cell receptors could reveal signatures of past pathogen exposure. Using immunosequencing, the study profiled T cell repertoires from 500 to 800 subjects and related those repertoires to cytomegalovirus serostatus. Besides the first cohort of around 700 subjects, a separate validation cohort made up of 95 to 150 different subjects was used. The study combined high-throughput TCR immunosequencing, statistical association of individual TCRs with disease status, and machine learning to predict cytomegalovirus infection status. A later analysis re-analyzed previously published TCR beta repertoires from 666 donors and added high-resolution HLA genotyping to study TCR occurrence patterns. The later analysis used no new phenotypic data to find candidate immune exposures, relying instead on TCR beta sequences and their occurrence across donors. An earlier analysis of several hundred of the donors applied high-throughput TCR beta sequencing to assess whether each TCR beta V gene segment acted as functional or pseudogenic. Donor age, sex, ethnicity and CMV serostatus were collected together with the repertoire data. A later genetic analysis took genome-wide SNP genotypes for about 55% of the 666 donors and used that subset as a discovery cohort. All discovery cohort repertoires had been generated on a single sequencing platform. HLA typing included class I and class II loci at four-digit resolution. Typing coverage varied by locus: roughly 629-640 donors for A, B, C, DRB1 and DQB1; approximately 560 for DQA1; about 600 for DPA1; roughly 450 for DPB1. Four to six DR-DQ haplotypes were handled as single units for association and clustering, since linkage in the cohort was strong. On average, roughly 250,000 unique TCR beta nucleotide sequences were sequenced per donor among fewer than 500 genotyped donors of the cohort, with roughly 20% of those sequences being non-productive. What the research found in general, with its limitations: Most CMV-associated TCR beta chains appeared to be HLA-restricted in a later analysis, and the HLA associations seemed to be driven largely by CMV exposure. Specific HLA alleles were associated with around 18,000 TCR beta sequences at a false discovery rate of 0.05 in a later analysis. A later analysis found that HLA-associated TCR beta chains were more clonally expanded and had lower generation probabilities than equally common non-associated chains. A later genetic analysis associated a missense DCLRE1C variant with V-gene and J-gene trimming of TCR beta chains, and an independent cohort replicated the association. The sequencing pipeline was judged likely to have produced a cluster of highly shared sequence variants as a technical artifact. A later analysis reported that several top co-occurrence clusters appeared linked to parvovirus B19, influenza, CMV and Epstein-Barr virus. In both the original and validation cohorts, the classifier was reported to diagnose cytomegalovirus status with high specificity and sensitivity. The 87-base-pair reads could not distinguish some IMGT-functional V segments, including TRBV6-2 and TRBV6-3, so those segments were excluded. Because some donors lacked HLA typing at each locus, the association tests relied only on the typed subset. Linkage disequilibrium might explain the correlated functional status among segregating V segments, but an unknown experimental factor could not be ruled out. While some public TCRs were present in many individuals, most TCR sequences turned up only very rarely across donors. A further reported finding was that TCR beta sequences accurately predicted the HLA-A and HLA-B alleles for most subjects in the first cohort. A later genetic analysis reported fewer N-insertions in productive TCRs among donors in an Asian-associated ancestry cluster than the roughly 690-donor mean. The cohort was sequenced for TCR beta chains only, and without alpha or paired-chain data the features that could be detected were limited. Roughly uniform sequencing depth across donors was assumed in presence/absence analyses, although this assumption may not hold. The authors suggested that the approach could potentially be extended to other disease states and immunological phenotypes. In a later analysis, the rate of TCR association differed among HLA loci, with DRB1 alleles having the most associated TCRs and HLA-C alleles having the fewest. Because counts were too low, seventeen rarely observed V segments, including chromosome 9 orphons, were left out of the earlier analysis of a few hundred of the donors. The only immune exposure information available for the cohort was CMV serostatus. The study listed approximately 150 TCR beta chains as associated with cytomegalovirus. Broadly in line with IMGT annotations, most TCR beta V segments showed up in productive rearrangements about 87% or about 30% of the time in an earlier analysis of around 550 of the donors. Assigning TCR associations to individual alleles was difficult when HLA alleles, especially DR and DQ, strongly co-occurred. In vitro tests confirmed that a few of the cytomegalovirus-associated TCR beta chains recognize cytomegalovirus antigens.

The library was obtained by the immunoSEQ multiplex PCR assay. The multiplex PCR relied on a mix of 60 forward primers for TCR Vbeta segments and 13 reverse primers for TCR Jbeta segments. A multiplex PCR assay on genomic DNA amplified the CDR3 region of rearranged TCR beta genes. The amplified TCR beta libraries were sequenced on the Illumina HiSeq System as 87-base-pair reads. In the source study's methods: Across the roughly 640 repertoires, a later analysis counted roughly 77 million unique TCR beta chains, roughly 11 million of which were shared by at least two donors. To remove PCR and sequencing errors, raw reads were error-corrected and collapsed into unique sequences using a nearest-neighbor algorithm that merged closely related sequences. To assign V, D and J gene segments, CDR3 sequences were aligned to IMGT reference sequences. Each retained sequence needed at least a six-nucleotide match to both a V gene segment and a J gene segment. Rearrangements were classified as productive when the CDR3 lacked stop codons and remained in frame with V and J, and all other rearrangements were classified as non-productive. Following IMGT convention, CDR3 was defined as the stretch from the second conserved V-encoded cysteine up to the conserved J-encoded phenylalanine. In an earlier analysis of around 540 of the donors, sequences lacking an unambiguous match to a single V gene segment were excluded. An earlier analysis of several hundred of the donors classified V segments as functional when productive rearrangements were above 56.7% and as segregating when the standard deviation between donors was above 5%. To diagnose cytomegalovirus status from the catalog of TCR beta chain sequences, a statistical classification framework was built. In a later analysis, TCR nucleotide sequences were compared against IMGT/GENE-DB human TR gene sequences so that V and J genes could be assigned. In a later analysis, CDR3 sequences and most-parsimonious VDJ recombination scenarios were assigned using the TCRdist pipeline. A later analysis defined each TCR beta chain by its CDR3 amino acid sequence plus V-gene family, and excluded reads lacking a unique V-gene family. A later analysis removed 592 highly shared, low-generation-probability nucleotide sequences to deal with suspected cross-contamination and a sequencing artifact. For each public chain, a later analysis derived a clonal expansion index from normalized ranks of inferred template counts within each repertoire. A later analysis computed generation probabilities with a VDJ recombination model fitted to out-of-frame rearrangements, and checked the results against IGoR. Hypergeometric tests were used in a later analysis to score TCR-TCR, TCR-HLA and TCR-CMV co-occurrence, with a repertoire-size bias correction applied to the TCR pairs. A later analysis estimated false discovery rates by permuting HLA or CMV assignments 20 times. In a later analysis, co-occurring TCRs were grouped using DBSCAN, and TCRdist sequence similarity was added for clustering within HLA-allele-positive subsets. Co-occurrence clustering excluded repertoires with fewer than 30,000 or more than 120,000 public chains, plus five with anomalous nucleotide sharing. The table was pulled from immuneACCESS by TCRdb, which kept in-frame rearrangements only. Such tables lose some clones; where checked, under half of the loss comes from unresolved V genes, and the rest has no known cause. That table furnishes V, J and clone size, whereas the DNA furnished D and trimming. This sample gives fewer than 250,000 clones in total; around 80% of them show up just once. The top ten clonotypes cover under 0.85% of the sample.

The cohort consisted of 600 or so healthy bone marrow donors. At the time of sampling, all cohort members were nominally healthy, though unrecorded immune exposures were likely present. The donor was CMV seronegative and belonged to the group of roughly 330 seronegative cohort members. Every donor gave a peripheral blood sample, and the peripheral blood mononuclear cells from that sample were used for TCR beta sequencing. The Qiagen DNeasy Blood Extraction Kit was used to extract genomic DNA from the blood cell samples. Taken from cysteine to phenylalanine, the CDR3 has 13 residues. Here the CDR3 DNA is all that survives: 39 bases in frame from base 1. The junction shows trimming of 6 bases on V and 1 base on J, plus 9 bases between the germline ends. Sequences SNHLY (CDR1) and FYNNEI (CDR2) are obtained from the germline V gene. Worth noting for this clone: What this receptor recognizes is not known. No much larger clone is present one base from it, and per-base qualities are unavailable.

Sequencing input: PBMCs. This chain joins TRBV2 to TRBJ1-1, with TRBD1 tentatively as D gene (6 bases match). This receptor was taken from a boy aged 2 to 10 in good health and CMV-seronegative. CDR3 region: CASRAGANTEAFF. The DNA sequence is given as TGTGCCAGCAGAGCAGGGGCGAACACTGAAGCTTTCTTT.